This is a list of T cell receptor beta chains from one sample in a study of blood T cell repertoires in COVID-19. Data came from immunoSEQ multiplex PCR; TCRdb stores just in-frame clones and leaves some out. Of 90,000 to 120,000 clones in the sample, around 90% were seen once. Sequencing was carried out using peripheral blood. All receptors derive from a human donor in a cohort sampled during active COVID-19. CDR3s include the opening cysteine and the closing phenylalanine or tryptophan. D genes are given only for firm matches. Clone size, where shown, is once, few, many, or a class for clones that have expanded.

V gene	D gene	J gene	clone size	CDR3 DNA	CDR3 protein
TRBV11-1	.	TRBJ1-1	.	TGTGCCAGCAGCCCGGGAGCTGGATGGATGAACACTGAAGCTTTCTTT	CASSPGAGWMNTEAFF
TRBV7-2	TRBD1	TRBJ1-1	.	TGTGCCAGCAGCCCCTACAGGGGGGCCGGTTATGAAGCTTTCTTT	CASSPYRGAGYEAFF
TRBV6-1	TRBD1	TRBJ1-1	.	TGTGCCAGCAGTGAGGGACAGGGGGGGACTGAAGCTTTCTTT	CASSEGQGGTEAFF
TRBV25-1	TRBD1	TRBJ1-1	.	TGTGCCAGCAGCTACGGGACAGCGAACACTGAAGCTTTCTTT	CASSYGTANTEAFF
TRBV27	TRBD2	TRBJ2-2	few	TGTGCCAGCAGTCGGCGGGCTAGCGGATACACCGGGGAGCTGTTTTTT	CASSRRASGYTGELFF
TRBV2	TRBD1	TRBJ1-2	once	TGTGCCAACCCCCCGGACGGGACAGGGACTATGAACTATGGCTACACCTTC	CANPPDGTGTMNYGYTF
TRBV7-2	TRBD2	TRBJ2-7	.	TGTGCCAGCGAGGGCGGGGGATCGTACGAGCAGTACTTC	CASEGGGSYEQYF
TRBV27	.	TRBJ1-2	.	TGTGCCAGCAGTTTAGGGGCGAACTATGGCTACACCTTC	CASSLGANYGYTF
TRBV28	.	TRBJ1-6	.	TGTGCCAGCATCCTTGGGGGGGCCTCCTATAATTCACCCCTCCACTTT	CASILGGASYNSPLHF
TRBV25-1	TRBD2	TRBJ2-7	.	TGTGCCAGCAGTAAACGGGACTACGGTCTCTCCTACGAGCAGTACTTC	CASSKRDYGLSYEQYF
TRBV27	.	TRBJ1-2	.	TGTGCCAGCAGTCCACAGACAGGCTCCCACTATGGCTACACCTTC	CASSPQTGSHYGYTF
TRBV7-9	TRBD1	TRBJ1-5	.	TGTGCCAGCAGCTTAGAAGGGGGCAGCGCTAATCAGCCCCAGCATTTT	CASSLEGGSANQPQHF
TRBV9	TRBD1	TRBJ2-6	.	TGTGCCAGCAGCGTAGAAAGGACAGGTGTTTCTGGGGCCAACGTCCTGACTTTC	CASSVERTGVSGANVLTF
TRBV6-5	TRBD2	TRBJ2-1	once	TGTGCCAGCAGCTCACTAGCGGAGCAGTTCTTC	CASSSLAEQFF
TRBV7-8	TRBD1	TRBJ2-4	.	TGTGCCAGCAGCTTTACTTTCCAGCGGGACAGGGGCCCTGTTGGGTCCAAAAACATTCAGTACTTC	CASSFTFQRDRGPVGSKNIQYF
TRBV9	TRBD1	TRBJ1-3	.	TGTGCCAGCAGCGTAGCTGGGACAGGGTCTGGAAACACCATATATTTT	CASSVAGTGSGNTIYF
TRBV7-2	.	TRBJ1-1	.	TGTGCCAGCAGCTCCCAACTCAGGATGAATGAAGCTTTCTTT	CASSSQLRMNEAFF
TRBV6-4	.	TRBJ1-1	.	TGTGCCAGCAGTGACCGGGAGAACACTGAAGCTTTCTTT	CASSDRENTEAFF
TRBV4-1	TRBD1	TRBJ1-5	.	TGCGCCAGCAGCCAAGAGAGGGGGCGAAATCAGCCCCAGCATTTT	CASSQERGRNQPQHF
TRBV28	.	TRBJ1-1	.	TGTGCCATCACTGGACAAACCTGGAACACTGAAGCTTTCTTT	CAITGQTWNTEAFF
TRBV19	TRBD1	TRBJ2-7	.	TGTGCCAGTAGTACCGGGACAGGAATCTACGAGCAGTACTTC	CASSTGTGIYEQYF
TRBV11-2	TRBD1	TRBJ1-4	.	TGTGCCAGCAGCTTAAGGGGACAGGTCCTAGTTGCAACTAATGAAAAACTGTTTTTT	CASSLRGQVLVATNEKLFF
TRBV9	.	TRBJ2-3	.	TGTGCCAGCAGCGTAGGATTTTCGAGGCTCACAGATACGCAGTATTTT	CASSVGFSRLTDTQYF
TRBV7-8	.	TRBJ1-1	once	TGTGCCAGCAGCTTACACATTCTAAGTGAAGGGAGGGCGACTGAAGCTTTCTTT	CASSLHILSEGRATEAFF
TRBV7-6	TRBD2	TRBJ2-2	.	TGTGCCAGCAACAAGCGGGAAGTCCCAGGGGAGCTGTTTTTT	CASNKREVPGELFF
TRBV19	.	TRBJ2-7	.	TGTGCCAGTAGTCCCGGGACACTGGGCTACGAGCAGTACTTC	CASSPGTLGYEQYF
TRBV7-3	TRBD2	TRBJ2-1	.	TGTGCCAGCAGCCCTCTAGCGGGGGGACTTTACAATGAGCAGTTCTTC	CASSPLAGGLYNEQFF
TRBV4-3	TRBD2	TRBJ2-1	.	TGCGCCAGCAGCCAGGGTCCTAGCGGGAGTTTTTCAAATGAGCAGTTCTTC	CASSQGPSGSFSNEQFF
TRBV30	.	TRBJ2-1	.	TGTGCCTGGAGTCGGAGCCTAACAAGTTTCTCCTACAATGAGCAGTTCTTC	CAWSRSLTSFSYNEQFF
TRBV7-3	TRBD2	TRBJ2-1	.	TGTGCCAGCAGCTTAGATGGGGGACTAGCCTATGAGCAGTTCTTC	CASSLDGGLAYEQFF
TRBV15	TRBD1	TRBJ1-2	.	TGTGCCACCAGCAGAGCCCGTACAGGGGCAATTGGCTACACCTTC	CATSRARTGAIGYTF
TRBV6-1	.	TRBJ2-5	once	TGTGCCAGCAGTGGGTTAGGCTCTAGAGGTCGGGAGACCCAGTACTTC	CASSGLGSRGRETQYF
TRBV13	.	TRBJ2-3	.	TGTGCCAGCAGCTTTATGAGAGATACGCAGTATTTT	CASSFMRDTQYF
TRBV13	.	TRBJ2-7	once	TGTGCCAGCAGCCGCGGGCTCTACGAGCAGTACTTC	CASSRGLYEQYF
TRBV6-5	TRBD1	TRBJ1-2	.	TGTGCCAGCAGTTACCTTACAGGGGTTGATGGCTACACCTTC	CASSYLTGVDGYTF
TRBV29-1	TRBD2	TRBJ2-7	.	TGCAGCGTCATAGCGGGAGGCCCTTACGAGCAGTACTTC	CSVIAGGPYEQYF
TRBV29-1	TRBD2	TRBJ2-3	.	TGCAGCGTTAATGGACTAGCGGCATTCACAGATACGCAGTATTTT	CSVNGLAAFTDTQYF
TRBV9	.	TRBJ1-1	.	TGTGCCAGCAGCGTAGATGTCTCGAACACTGAAGCTTTCTTT	CASSVDVSNTEAFF
TRBV6-1	.	TRBJ1-1	.	TGTGCCAGCAGTGACGGTGAATCCCTGATTATGAACACTGAAGCTTTCTTT	CASSDGESLIMNTEAFF
TRBV15	.	TRBJ2-7	.	TGTGCCACCAGCAGAGATGGATCTAGGAAAAGAAGCTCCTACGAGCAGTACTTC	CATSRDGSRKRSSYEQYF
TRBV4-3	.	TRBJ1-1	once	TGCGCCAGCAGCCAAGATGGTCCCATCGGGAGAGGGCACACTGAAGCTTTCTTT	CASSQDGPIGRGHTEAFF
TRBV5-4	.	TRBJ2-2	.	TGTGCCAGCAGCTTGGCACTAGCAAGGGTAGACGGGGAGCTGTTTTTT	CASSLALARVDGELFF
TRBV27	TRBD2	TRBJ2-3	.	TGTGCCAGCGTTTTTAGCGGGACTAGCGGGGGGACGCAGTATTTT	CASVFSGTSGGTQYF
TRBV7-2	.	TRBJ2-3	.	TGTGCCAGCAGCCTGGACTACCTTAGCACAGATACGCAGTATTTT	CASSLDYLSTDTQYF
TRBV30	.	TRBJ1-1	.	TGTGCCTCCGGACAGAGCCTGGGAGCTTTCTTT	CASGQSLGAFF
TRBV5-1	.	TRBJ1-3	.	TGCGCCAGCAGCTTGGGCTACTCTGGAAACACCATATATTTT	CASSLGYSGNTIYF
TRBV6-5	.	TRBJ1-4	.	TGTGCCAGCAGCCCAGGACAGTTCATGAATGAAAAACTGTTTTTT	CASSPGQFMNEKLFF
TRBV6-2/TRBV6-3	.	TRBJ2-7	few	TGTGCCAGCAGTTACTCGGACACCTACGAGCAGTACTTC	CASSYSDTYEQYF
TRBV7-2	TRBD1	TRBJ2-2	few	TGTGCCAGCAGGCCGACAGGGGGGAACACCGGGGAGCTGTTTTTT	CASRPTGGNTGELFF
TRBV6-5	TRBD1	TRBJ2-7	.	TGTGCCAGCAGCCAGGACAGGGAACTCTACGAGCAGTACTTC	CASSQDRELYEQYF
TRBV5-1	.	TRBJ1-3	.	TGCGCCAGCAGCTTGGCTAATGAAGGAAACACCATATATTTT	CASSLANEGNTIYF
TRBV5-1	TRBD2	TRBJ2-3	.	TGCGCCAGCAGCTCGGGAGGATACACAGATACGCAGTATTTT	CASSSGGYTDTQYF
TRBV23-1	.	TRBJ2-7	.	TGCGCCATCATCTCCCCCCAGGGGCCCTCCTACGAGCAGTACTTC	CAIISPQGPSYEQYF
TRBV5-5	TRBD1	TRBJ2-7	many	TGTGCCAGCAGCTTACAGGGGGCGTACGAGCAGTACTTC	CASSLQGAYEQYF
TRBV6-2/TRBV6-3	.	TRBJ2-3	.	TGTGCCAGCAGTTCCCTCCCGAGGAGGGGTGGCGCAGATACGCAGTATTTT	CASSSLPRRGGADTQYF
TRBV11-2	.	TRBJ2-3	.	TGTGCCAGCAGAACAGGCTTAAGGGTGATCACAGATACGCAGTATTTT	CASRTGLRVITDTQYF
TRBV6-2/TRBV6-3	TRBD1	TRBJ2-7	once	TGTGCCAGCAGTCCCGATCAAAGACAGGGGAAGGATTACTACGAGCAGTACTTC	CASSPDQRQGKDYYEQYF
TRBV4-2	.	TRBJ1-3	few	TGTGCCAGCAGCCAGTTACAGGGTACAGGAAACACCATATATTTT	CASSQLQGTGNTIYF
TRBV3-1/TRBV3-2	TRBD2	TRBJ2-3	.	TGTGCCAGCAGCCAAGGGAGATTTAGCGGGAGTGGGTCAGATACGCAGTATTTT	CASSQGRFSGSGSDTQYF